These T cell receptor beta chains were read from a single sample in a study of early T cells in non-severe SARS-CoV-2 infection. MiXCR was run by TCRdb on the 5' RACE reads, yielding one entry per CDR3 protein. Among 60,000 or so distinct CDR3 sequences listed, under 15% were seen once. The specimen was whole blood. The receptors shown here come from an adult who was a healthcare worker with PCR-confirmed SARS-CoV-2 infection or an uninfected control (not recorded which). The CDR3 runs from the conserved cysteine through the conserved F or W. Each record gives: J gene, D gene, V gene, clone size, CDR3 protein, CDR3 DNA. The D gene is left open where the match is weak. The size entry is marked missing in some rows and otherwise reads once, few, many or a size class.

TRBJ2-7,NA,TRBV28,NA,CASSPDSDEQYF,TGTGCCAGCAGTCCAGACAGTGACGAGCAGTACTTC
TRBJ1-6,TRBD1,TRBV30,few,CAWSVPQRGPNNSPLHF,TGTGCCTGGAGTGTACCCCAAAGGGGGCCGAATAATTCACCCCTCCACTTT
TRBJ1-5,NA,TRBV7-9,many,CASSLDPPGQPQHF,TGTGCCAGCAGCTTAGATCCGCCGGGGCAGCCCCAGCATTTT
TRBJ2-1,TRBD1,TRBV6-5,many,CASAPSGGHNEQFF,TGTGCCAGCGCCCCCTCAGGGGGCCACAATGAGCAGTTCTTC
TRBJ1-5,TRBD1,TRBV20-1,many,CSAIKGATSNQPQHF,TGCAGTGCTATAAAGGGGGCGACTAGCAATCAGCCCCAGCATTTT
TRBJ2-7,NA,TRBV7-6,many,CASSIDAGFSYEQYF,TGTGCCAGCAGCATCGATGCGGGATTTTCCTACGAGCAGTACTTC
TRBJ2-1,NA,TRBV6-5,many,CASSYQTSINEQFF,TGTGCCAGCAGTTACCAGACTAGTATCAATGAGCAGTTCTTC
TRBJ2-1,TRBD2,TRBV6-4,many,CASSDSAGEANEQFF,TGTGCCAGCAGTGACTCGGCGGGAGAAGCTAATGAGCAGTTCTTC
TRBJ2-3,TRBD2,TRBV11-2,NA,CASSRAGAHTDTQYF,TGTGCCAGCAGTCGAGCGGGGGCTCACACAGATACGCAGTATTTT
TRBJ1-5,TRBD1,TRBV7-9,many,CASSLDRADQPQHF,TGTGCCAGCAGCTTGGACAGGGCGGACCAGCCCCAGCATTTT
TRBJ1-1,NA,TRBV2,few,CASSEREMNTEAFF,TGTGCCAGCAGTGAACGTGAGATGAACACTGAAGCTTTCTTT
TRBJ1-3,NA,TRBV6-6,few,CASSYSRSFGAGNTIYF,TGTGCCAGCAGTTACTCGAGAAGCTTTGGGGCTGGAAACACCATATATTTT
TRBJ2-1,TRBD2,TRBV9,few,CASSAQRGGYNEQFF,TGTGCCAGCAGTGCTCAGCGGGGGGGTTACAATGAGCAGTTCTTC
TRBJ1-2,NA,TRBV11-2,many,CASSLVPGAVGFNYGYTF,TGTGCCAGCAGCTTAGTACCCGGAGCGGTGGGCTTTAACTATGGCTACACCTTC
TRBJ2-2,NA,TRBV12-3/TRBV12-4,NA,CASSFRRGRDITGELFF,TGTGCCAGCAGTTTTAGGAGGGGGCGAGACATCACCGGGGAGCTGTTTTTT
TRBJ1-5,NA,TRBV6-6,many,CASTEGTNQPQHF,TGTGCCAGCACCGAAGGAACCAATCAGCCCCAGCATTTT
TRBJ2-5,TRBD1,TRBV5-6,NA,CASSRRDRAQETQYF,TGTGCCAGCAGCCGCAGGGACAGGGCCCAAGAGACCCAGTACTTC
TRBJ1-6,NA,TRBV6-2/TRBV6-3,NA,CASQEGYNSPLHF,TGTGCCAGCCAAGAAGGCTATAATTCACCCCTCCACTTT
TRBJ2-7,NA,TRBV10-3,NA,CALRAENTYEQYF,TGTGCCTTAAGGGCGGAGAATACCTACGAGCAGTACTTC
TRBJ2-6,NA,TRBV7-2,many,CASSFFGANVLTF,TGTGCCAGCAGCTTCTTTGGGGCCAACGTCCTGACTTTC
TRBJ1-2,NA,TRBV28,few,CASSYVNYGYTF,TGTGCCAGCAGTTATGTTAACTATGGCTACACCTTC
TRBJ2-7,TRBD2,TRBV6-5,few,CASSYSPGTSLDEQYF,TGTGCCAGCAGTTACTCACCCGGGACTAGCCTGGACGAGCAGTACTTC
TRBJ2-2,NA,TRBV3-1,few,CASSQGPRELFF,TGTGCCAGCAGCCAAGGCCCCAGGGAGCTGTTTTTT
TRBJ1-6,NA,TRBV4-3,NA,CASSQEEGDGNSPLHF,TGCGCCAGCAGCCAAGAAGAGGGCGATGGGAATTCACCCCTCCACTTT
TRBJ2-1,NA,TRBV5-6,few,CASSTTHSYNEQFF,TGTGCCAGCAGTACTACTCACTCCTACAATGAGCAGTTCTTC
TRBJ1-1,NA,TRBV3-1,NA,CASSHLKDSEAFF,TGTGCCAGCAGCCACTTAAAGGACTCTGAAGCTTTCTTT
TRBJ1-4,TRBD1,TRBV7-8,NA,CASSSPRQGGKLFF,TGTGCCAGCAGTTCACCCAGACAGGGGGGAAAACTGTTTTTT
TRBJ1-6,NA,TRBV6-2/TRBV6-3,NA,CASSYPRTGRGYSPLHF,TGTGCCAGCAGTTACCCTCGGACGGGACGGGGGTATTCACCCCTCCACTTT
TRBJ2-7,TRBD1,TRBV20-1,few,CSATGQGYEQYF,TGCAGTGCTACTGGACAGGGGTACGAGCAGTACTTC
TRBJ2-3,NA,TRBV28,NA,CASTRGTDTQYF,TGTGCCAGCACTCGCGGCACAGATACGCAGTATTTT
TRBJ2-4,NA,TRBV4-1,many,CASSPQGGASLAKNIQYF,TGCGCCAGCAGCCCACAAGGGGGAGCGTCTCTAGCCAAAAACATTCAGTACTTC
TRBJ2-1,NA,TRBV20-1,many,CSARAGEAYNEQFF,TGCAGTGCTAGAGCGGGCGAAGCCTACAATGAGCAGTTCTTC
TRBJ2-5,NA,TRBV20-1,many,CSATKRTAFQETQYF,TGCAGCGCTACAAAGCGGACAGCCTTCCAAGAGACCCAGTACTTC
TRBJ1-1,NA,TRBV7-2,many,CASSFSVGTEAFF,TGTGCCAGCAGCTTCTCAGTCGGGACTGAAGCTTTCTTT
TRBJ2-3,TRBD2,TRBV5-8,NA,CASSPKLAGVTDTQYF,TGTGCCAGCAGCCCGAAACTAGCGGGAGTCACAGATACGCAGTATTTT
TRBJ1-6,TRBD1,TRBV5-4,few,CASSVTGTGLRSPLHF,TGTGCCAGCAGCGTAACCGGGACAGGGCTGCGGTCACCCCTCCACTTT
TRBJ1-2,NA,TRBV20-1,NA,CSASRSANYGYTF,TGCAGTGCTAGTCGGTCGGCCAACTATGGCTACACCTTC
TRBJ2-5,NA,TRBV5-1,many,CASSFQGQETQYF,TGCGCCAGCAGCTTCCAGGGCCAAGAGACCCAGTACTTC
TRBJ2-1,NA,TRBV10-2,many,CASSEFGDGPAVF,TGCGCCAGCAGTGAGTTTGGTGATGGTCCCGCGGTCTTC
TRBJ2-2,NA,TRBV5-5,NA,CASSLGVQGYTGELFF,TGTGCCAGCAGCTTGGGGGTTCAGGGATACACCGGGGAGCTGTTTTTT
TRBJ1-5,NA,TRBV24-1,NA,CATSAGEHQPQHF,TGTGCCACCAGTGCAGGGGAACATCAGCCCCAGCATTTT
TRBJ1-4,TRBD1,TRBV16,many,CASSRGPGQVDEKLFF,TGTGCCAGCAGCCGGGGCCCGGGACAGGTCGACGAAAAACTGTTTTTT
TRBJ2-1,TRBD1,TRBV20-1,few,CSARSGTGVNEQFF,TGCAGTGCTAGGTCCGGGACAGGGGTTAATGAGCAGTTCTTC
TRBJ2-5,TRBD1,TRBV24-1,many,CATSDLNRGEEETQYF,TGTGCCACCAGTGATTTAAACAGGGGCGAGGAAGAGACCCAGTACTTC
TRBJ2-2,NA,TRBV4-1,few,CASSQEVGGGELFF,TGCGCCAGCAGCCAAGAGGTCGGCGGCGGGGAGCTGTTTTTT